A single sample gave rise to the 5 T cell receptor beta chains below, sequenced in a study of shared clonotypes between healthy human individuals (dated by TCRdb to 2018 to 2020). The library was made by the immunoSEQ multiplex PCR assay. TCRdb re-hosts the immuneACCESS table, in-frame sequences only. Its copies lack some clones; in the studies checked, an unresolved V gene accounts for under half of them, and the cause for the rest is not known. This sample holds roughly 650,000 clones; about 96% were observed only once. In total, the top ten clones hold about 0.06% of the sample. Source material: naive CD4+ T cells sorted from blood. Taken with the paper, the label for cell subset or site translates to: CD45RA+ positively selected. These receptors came from a woman under 40 in good health.

The V and J genes are TRBV11-2 and TRBJ2-2; 7 bases are shared with TRBD1. The V and J ends lost 5 bases and 0 bases, in that order; junction bases with no gene match: 6. The V gene's germline CDR1 is SGHAT and CDR2 FQNNGV. The CDR3 consists of 16 residues. CDR3: CASSHSGTANTGELFF. The CDR3 DNA sequence: TGTGCCAGCAGCCACTCGGGGACAGCGAACACCGGGGAGCTGTTTTTT.

The genes are TRBV29-1 and TRBJ2-7; 7 bases line up with TRBD1. Trimming cost V 1 base and J 7 bases; bases outside gene matches: 10. Germline CDR1 and CDR2: SQVTM and ANQGSEA. This CDR3 contains 14 residues. CDR3 in DNA: TGCAGCGTTGAAGTTCGACAGGGATCTCAGGAGCAGTACTTC. It is translated as CSVEVRQGSQEQYF.

This chain connects TRBV11-2 to TRBJ2-1, with 9 bases matching TRBD2. Germline V gene lookup returns CDR1 SGHAT and CDR2 FQNNGV. With V trimmed by 2 bases and J by 10 bases, 0 bases remained unmatched. The CDR3 runs to 12 residues. Written as DNA, the CDR3 is TGTGCCAGCAGCTTACTAGCGGGGGAGCAGTTCTTC. Translating it yields CASSLLAGEQFF.

This sequence joins TRBV5-1 and TRBJ2-1; tentatively, D is TRBD1 (6 bases). Per germline, CDR1 SGHRS and CDR2 YFSETQ. CDR3 length: 13 residues. V lost 0 bases and J lost 10, with 11 bases in between. The CDR3 here is CASSLASRGEQFF. The DNA for the CDR3 is TGCGCCAGCAGCTTGGCCTCTAGGGGGGAGCAGTTCTTC.

This rearrangement joins TRBV2 to TRBJ1-1; D might be TRBD1 (6 bases). The V and J ends lost 1 base and 6 bases respectively, with 9 bases between them. The CDR3 is 13 residues long. Germline CDR1 SNHLY, CDR2 FYNNEI. This chain's CDR3 is CASSEVGGPEAFF. The CDR3, as DNA: TGTGCCAGCAGTGAAGTCGGGGGCCCTGAAGCTTTCTTT.